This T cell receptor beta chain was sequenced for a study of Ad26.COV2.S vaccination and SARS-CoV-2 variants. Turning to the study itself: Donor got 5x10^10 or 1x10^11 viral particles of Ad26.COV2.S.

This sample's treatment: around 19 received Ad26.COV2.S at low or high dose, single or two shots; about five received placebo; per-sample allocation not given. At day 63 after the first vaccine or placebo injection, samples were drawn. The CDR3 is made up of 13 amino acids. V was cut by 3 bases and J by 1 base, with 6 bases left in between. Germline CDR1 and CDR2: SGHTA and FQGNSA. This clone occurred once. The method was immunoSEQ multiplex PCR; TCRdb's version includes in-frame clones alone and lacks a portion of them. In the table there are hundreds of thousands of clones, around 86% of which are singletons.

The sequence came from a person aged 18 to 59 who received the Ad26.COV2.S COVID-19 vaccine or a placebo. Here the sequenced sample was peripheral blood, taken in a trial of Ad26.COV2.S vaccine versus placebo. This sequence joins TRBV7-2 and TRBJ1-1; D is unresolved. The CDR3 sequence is CASSFQANTEAFF. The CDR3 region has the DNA TGTGCCAGCAGCTTTCAGGCGAACACTGAAGCTTTCTTT.